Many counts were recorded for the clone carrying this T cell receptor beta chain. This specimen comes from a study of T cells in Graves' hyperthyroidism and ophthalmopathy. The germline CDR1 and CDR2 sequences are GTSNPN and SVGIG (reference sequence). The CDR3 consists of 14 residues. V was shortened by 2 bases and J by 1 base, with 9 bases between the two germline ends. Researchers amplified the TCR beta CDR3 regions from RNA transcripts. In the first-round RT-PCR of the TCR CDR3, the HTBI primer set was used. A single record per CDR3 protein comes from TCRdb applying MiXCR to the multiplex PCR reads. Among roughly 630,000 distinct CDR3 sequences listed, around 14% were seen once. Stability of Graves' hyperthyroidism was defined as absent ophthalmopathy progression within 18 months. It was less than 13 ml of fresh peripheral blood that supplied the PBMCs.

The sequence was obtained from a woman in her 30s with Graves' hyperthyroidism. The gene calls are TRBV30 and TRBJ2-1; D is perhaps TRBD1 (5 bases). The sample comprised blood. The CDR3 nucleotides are TGTGCCTGGAGTTCAGGGCCGTCCTACAATGAGCAGTTCTTC. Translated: CAWSSGPSYNEQFF.